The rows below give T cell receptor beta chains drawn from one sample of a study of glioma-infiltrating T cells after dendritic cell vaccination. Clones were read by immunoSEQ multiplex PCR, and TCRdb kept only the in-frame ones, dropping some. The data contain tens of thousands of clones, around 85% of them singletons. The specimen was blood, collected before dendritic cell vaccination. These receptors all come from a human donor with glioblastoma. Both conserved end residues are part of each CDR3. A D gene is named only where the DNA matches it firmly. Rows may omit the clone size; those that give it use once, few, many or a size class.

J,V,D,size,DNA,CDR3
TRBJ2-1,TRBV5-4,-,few,TGTGCCAGCAGCCCCGGGACTCGGACTACTAAGAGGGAGCAGTTCTTC,CASSPGTRTTKREQFF
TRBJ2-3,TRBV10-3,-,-,TGTGCCATCAGGCCTAACCAGGGGGATACGCAGTATTTT,CAIRPNQGDTQYF
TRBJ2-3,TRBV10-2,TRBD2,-,TGCGCCAGCAGTGGGCTAGCGGGGGCAGATACGCAGTATTTT,CASSGLAGADTQYF
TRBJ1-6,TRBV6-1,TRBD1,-,TGTGCCAGCAGTGAAGCGCAGGGGGCATCCTATAATTCACCCCTCCACTTT,CASSEAQGASYNSPLHF
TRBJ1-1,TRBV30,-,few,TGTGCCCGCGACCCGGGAAGTGTAAACACTGAAGCTTTCTTT,CARDPGSVNTEAFF
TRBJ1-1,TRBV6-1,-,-,TGTGCCAGCTTTCCGGCGGGACTGAACACTGAAGCTTTCTTT,CASFPAGLNTEAFF
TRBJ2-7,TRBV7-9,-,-,TGTGCCAGCAGCTTAGTGGCAGGCTCCTACGAGCAGTACTTC,CASSLVAGSYEQYF
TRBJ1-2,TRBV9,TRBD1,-,TGTGCCAGCAGCGCCCCACAGGGGGAGGGCGGCTACACCTTC,CASSAPQGEGGYTF
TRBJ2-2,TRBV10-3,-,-,TGTGCCATCAGTGTCCTGAGGGTGCAGACCGGGGAGCTGTTTTTT,CAISVLRVQTGELFF
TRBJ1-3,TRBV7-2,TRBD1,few,TGTGCCAGCAGCCTTGGACAGGGTAGTAACACCATATATTTT,CASSLGQGSNTIYF
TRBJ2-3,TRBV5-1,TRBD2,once,TGCGCCAGCAGCCAACTAGCGGGGGGGCAAGATACGCAGTATTTT,CASSQLAGGQDTQYF